Following are 9 T cell receptor beta chains from one sample sequenced in a study of siplizumab effects on memory and regulatory T cells. Clones were sequenced by immunoSEQ multiplex PCR, and TCRdb holds only the in-frame ones, with some missing. Altogether about 85,000 clones are present, 85% to 95% being singletons, with the ten largest covering approximately 18%. The sequenced material came from CD8+ T cells sorted from blood. All receptors come from a human donor in good health.

The chain uses TRBV7-9 and TRBJ1-4; D perhaps matches TRBD1 (5 bases). The CDR3 totals 18 residues. The germline V gene has CDR1 SEHNR and CDR2 FQNEAQ (reference sequence). Trimming left V 5 bases short and J 9 bases short, with 28 bases between. The CDR3 DNA reads TGTGCCAGCAGCATCCCCGGACACCCTGGGGCGGCAGGGAAAAAACTGTTTTTT. This codes for CASSIPGHPGAAGKKLFF.

V is TRBV25-1 and J is TRBJ2-7; the match to TRBD2 covers 7 bases. The CDR3 runs to 15 residues. Germline V gene lookup returns CDR1 MGHDK and CDR2 SYGVNS. The junction had 14 bases not matched to a gene; V was cut back by 7 bases and J by 5 bases. The CDR3 protein is CASKGAGDVWDEQYF. Written as DNA, the CDR3 is TGTGCCAGCAAAGGGGCGGGGGACGTCTGGGACGAGCAGTACTTC.

The J gene is TRBJ1-5, the V gene TRBV18, with TRBD1 identical over 8 bases. Trimming cost V 2 bases and J 2 bases; bases outside gene matches: 5. The germline CDR1 and CDR2 sequences are KGHSH and LQKENI. The CDR3 has 16 residues. CDR3 residues: CASSPGTGGGNQPQHF. CDR3 nucleotides: TGTGCCAGCTCACCAGGTACAGGGGGGGGCAATCAGCCCCAGCATTTT.

The chain is built from TRBV12-5 and TRBJ2-5; D is unclear. Germline values: CDR1 LGHNT, CDR2 FRNRAP. Trimming removed 2 bases from V and 2 bases from J, with 6 bases in between. CDR3 length: 13 amino acids. The CDR3, as DNA: TGTGCTAGTGGTTTGAATCCACAAGAGACCCAGTACTTC. It specifies CASGLNPQETQYF.

The J gene is TRBJ2-1, the V gene TRBV9, with 8 bases fitting TRBD2. Germline trimming cut 0 bases from V and 7 bases from J; bases unmatched to any gene: 6. The CDR3 totals 15 residues. Germline values: CDR1 SGDLS, CDR2 YYNGEE. The CDR3 DNA follows: TGTGCCAGCAGCGTAGATGGGACGGGAGGGAATGAGCAGTTCTTC. Protein product: CASSVDGTGGNEQFF. The full variable domain, completed using reference TRBV9 and TRBJ2-1, is DSGVTQTPKHLITATGQRVTLRCSPRSGDLSVYWYQQSLDQGLQFLIQYYNGEERAKGNILERFSAQQFPDLHSELNLSSLELGDSALYFCASSVDGTGGNEQFFGPGTRLTVL.

The J gene is TRBJ2-7, the V gene TRBV6-5, with TRBD1 matching over 7 bases. The CDR3 has 16 residues. Germline-derived CDR1 and CDR2 are MNHEY and SVGAGI. V lost 0 bases and J lost 3; bases outside the gene matches: 8. CDR3 in amino acids: CASSYSDGDRVYEQYF. For the CDR3, the DNA is TGTGCCAGCAGTTACTCGGATGGGGACAGAGTCTACGAGCAGTACTTC.

V gene TRBV7-2 combines with J gene TRBJ2-7, with a tentative D call TRBD2 (5 bases). Deletions cut 2 bases from V and 3 bases from J, with 8 bases between. The CDR3 extends over 13 amino acids. Germline loops: CDR1 SGHTA, CDR2 FQGNSA. CDR3 nucleotides: TGTGCCAGCAGCTTACCCGGGGACTACGAGCAGTACTTC. Amino acid sequence: CASSLPGDYEQYF.

The chain carries TRBV7-2 and TRBJ2-7, with 7 bases identical to TRBD1. CDR1 SGHTA and CDR2 FQGNSA come from the germline V gene. J gave up 2 bases and V 4 bases, and 5 bases lay outside the gene matches. There are 14 residues in the CDR3. The CDR3 is CASSSPGTAYEQYF. CDR3 sequence (DNA): TGTGCCAGCAGCTCTCCCGGGACAGCCTACGAGCAGTACTTC. Based on the CDR3 plus reference TRBV7-2 and TRBJ2-7, the full variable domain is GAGVSQSPSNKVTEKGKDVELRCDPISGHTALYWYRQSLGQGLEFLIYFQGNSAPDKSGLPSDRFSAERTGGSVSTLTIQRTQQEDSAVYLCASSSPGTAYEQYFGPGTRLTVT.

The chain links TRBV7-9 to TRBJ2-7; possibly TRBD2 for D (6 bases). The germline CDR1 and CDR2 sequences are SEHNR and FQNEAQ (reference sequence). The CDR3 covers 16 residues. The V end lost 7 bases, the J end lost 2 bases, and 21 bases lay between the germline ends. The CDR3, as DNA: TGTGCCAGCACCCTAGGTCCGAGTAGCGGAGCCTACGAGCAGTACTTC. Protein sequence: CASTLGPSSGAYEQYF. The full variable domain, completed using reference TRBV7-9 and TRBJ2-7, is DTGVSQNPRHKITKRGQNVTFRCDPISEHNRLYWYRQTLGQGPEFLTYFQNEAQLEKSRLLSDRFSAERPKGSFSTLEIQRTEQGDSAMYLCASTLGPSSGAYEQYFGPGTRLTVT.